What follows are 25 T cell receptor beta chains derived from one specimen sequenced in a study of blood T cell repertoires in COVID-19. Here immunoSEQ multiplex PCR was the method, and the copy in TCRdb shows in-frame clones only, minus some. The sample lists approximately 110,000 clones, about 90% occurring once. Sequencing was carried out using peripheral blood. Source of these receptors: a human donor in a cohort sampled during active COVID-19.

V and J are TRBV7-2 and TRBJ1-5, with TRBD1 as a possible D gene (5 bases). Trimming removed 2 bases from V and 2 bases from J, with 7 bases in between. Looked up from germline, CDR1 is SGHTA and CDR2 is FQGNSA. The CDR3 loop spans 14 amino acids. The CDR3 region is CASSLRGGNQPQHF. DNA for the CDR3: TGTGCCAGCAGCTTAAGGGGTGGCAATCAGCCCCAGCATTTT.

This chain joins TRBV6-5 and TRBJ2-7; the match to TRBD1 covers 7 bases. V was pared by 7 bases and J by 2 bases, with 5 bases of the junction left unmatched. CDR3 size: 13 residues. CDR1 and CDR2 (germline): MNHEY, SVGAGI. The CDR3 DNA sequence: TGTGCCAGCAACCTCACAGGGGCCTACGAGCAGTACTTC. Amino acids: CASNLTGAYEQYF.

This rearrangement joins TRBV6-6 to TRBJ1-1; maybe TRBD1 (5 bases). Trimming stripped 6 bases from V and 1 base from J, with 12 bases between. Germline loops: CDR1 MNHNY, CDR2 SVGAGI (reference sequence). The CDR3 totals 14 residues. CDR3 loop: CASSQIRANTEAFF. CDR3 bases: TGTGCCAGCAGCCAGATCAGGGCGAACACTGAAGCTTTCTTT.

The chain is built from TRBV6-2 or TRBV6-3 and TRBJ1-5; possible D gene TRBD1, 5 bases. V was trimmed by 7 bases and J by 7 bases, leaving 26 bases between them. CDR3 length: 17 residues. Germline CDR1 and CDR2: MNHEY and SVGEGT. The CDR3, as DNA: TGTGCCAGCACCCCACCGCGTTGGAGACAGAGTAACCAGCCCCAGCATTTT. Its protein product is CASTPPRWRQSNQPQHF.

The table lists this clone with a few counts. The chain couples TRBV2 to TRBJ2-1; 7 bases fit TRBD1. V lost 2 bases to trimming and J lost 0 bases; unmatched junction nucleotides: 10. The CDR3 contains 18 residues. Germline lookup yields CDR1 SNHLY and CDR2 FYNNEI. The CDR3 loop reads CASSERGPSLSSYNEQFF. CDR3 nucleotides: TGTGCCAGCAGTGAAAGGGGGCCAAGTCTTAGCTCCTACAATGAGCAGTTCTTC.

CDR3 coding DNA: TGTGCCAGCAGTGAACAGGCGCCCTATAATTCACCCCTCCACTTT. As protein: CASSEQAPYNSPLHF. The gene calls are TRBV6-1 and TRBJ1-6; D is uncertain. V lost 2 bases to trimming and J lost 2 bases, with 7 bases between them. The CDR3 has 15 amino acids. In germline, CDR1 is MNHNS, CDR2 SASEGT.

The chain has TRBV7-2 and TRBJ2-2; no firm D call. CDR1 is SGHTA, CDR2 FQGNSA, per germline. Trimming took off 6 bases at V and 0 bases at J, with 8 bases between the two ends. CDR3 size: 14 residues. In nucleotides, the CDR3 is TGTGCCAGCAGTCAGGCAACGAACACCGGGGAGCTGTTTTTT. Its protein product is CASSQATNTGELFF. The full variable domain, its missing parts supplied by reference TRBV7-2 and TRBJ2-2, is GAGVSQSPSNKVTEKGKDVELRCDPISGHTALYWYRQSLGQGLEFLIYFQGNSAPDKSGLPSDRFSAERTGGSVSTLTIQRTQQEDSAVYLCASSQATNTGELFFGEGSRLTVL.

This clone was counted a single time. This chain uses TRBV4-3 with TRBJ2-2; perhaps TRBD1 as D (6 bases). Trimming took 3 bases from V and 4 from J, leaving 6 bases between them. Looked up from germline, CDR1 is LGHNA and CDR2 is YSLEER. The CDR3 is made up of 13 amino acids. The chain's CDR3 is CASSQTGTGELFF. CDR3 bases: TGCGCCAGCAGCCAGACAGGCACCGGGGAGCTGTTTTTT.

The chain has TRBV27 and TRBJ2-2; TRBD2 matches 11 bases. The CDR3 covers 19 residues. V gave up 6 bases and J gave up 4 bases; unmatched junction bases: 16. Germline V gives CDR1 MNHEY, CDR2 SMNVEV (reference sequence). The CDR3 nucleotides are TGTGCCAGCAGCCGCTATTTACTAGCGGGAGCCCTCCCCACCGGGGAGCTGTTTTTT. Residues: CASSRYLLAGALPTGELFF.

Regarding this clone: The same CDR3 arises from other DNA sequences in this sample as well. The genes are TRBV6-5 and TRBJ2-2; D is unresolved. In germline, CDR1 is MNHEY, CDR2 SVGAGI. The CDR3 consists of 12 residues. Trimming pared 6 bases from V and 2 bases from J, leaving 4 bases between. The CDR3 loop is CASRRNTGELFF. The CDR3 DNA reads as TGTGCCAGCAGGCGAAACACCGGGGAGCTGTTTTTT.

The CDR3: CASSPPEGRGGFNTEAFF. CDR3 DNA sequence: TGTGCCAGCAGTCCCCCGGAGGGGCGGGGGGGATTCAACACTGAAGCTTTCTTT. The chain uses TRBV28 and TRBJ1-1; D is possibly TRBD1 (5 bases). The CDR3 spans 18 residues. CDR1 is MDHEN, CDR2 SYDVKM, per germline. The V and J ends lost 5 bases and 2 bases respectively, with 24 bases between them.

The gene calls are TRBV9 and TRBJ2-1; 8 bases fit TRBD2. From germline, CDR1 is SGDLS and CDR2 YYNGEE. V was clipped by 0 bases and J by 7 bases; unmatched bases: 6. The CDR3 totals 15 residues. In nucleotides, the CDR3 is TGTGCCAGCAGCGTAGAGAGCGGGAGAGGGAATGAGCAGTTCTTC. The encoded protein is CASSVESGRGNEQFF.

The chain carries TRBV5-1 and TRBJ2-1, with D maybe TRBD2 (7 bases). Germline loops: CDR1 SGHRS, CDR2 YFSETQ. V shed 4 bases and J shed 2 bases, with 16 bases lying between them. The CDR3 spans 16 residues. CDR3 loop: CASSTRGGGPYNEQFF. The CDR3 region has the DNA TGCGCCAGCAGCACCCGGGGCGGGGGCCCCTACAATGAGCAGTTCTTC.

This clone was recorded only once. This chain joins TRBV28 and TRBJ2-2, with 13 nucleotides matching TRBD2. The V segment lost 7 bases and the J segment 6 bases; nucleotides outside the gene matches: 2. The CDR3 runs 14 residues. Looked up from germline, CDR1 is MDHEN and CDR2 is SYDVKM. Written as DNA, the CDR3 is TGTGCCAGCATAGGACTAGCGGGGGCCGGGGAGCTGTTTTTT. Its protein product is CASIGLAGAGELFF.

J is TRBJ1-2 and V is TRBV7-3; maybe TRBD1 (6 bases). This CDR3 has 14 residues. Trimming shortened V by 9 bases and J by 7 bases, and 21 bases separated the two germline ends. Germline V CDR1 and CDR2: SGHTA, FQGTGA. The CDR3 DNA follows: TGTGCCAGTGCCGCGTCGTTCGGGGGGGCTGGCTACACCTTC. Translated, it gives CASAASFGGAGYTF.

The chain carries TRBV12-3 or TRBV12-4 and TRBJ2-1; D remains ambiguous. This CDR3 contains 12 residues. Trimming removed 5 bases from V and 4 bases from J, with 6 bases in between. The chain's CDR3 is CASSVTYNEQFF. In DNA, the CDR3 is TGTGCCAGCAGTGTGACTTACAATGAGCAGTTCTTC.

This rearrangement joins TRBV7-8 to TRBJ2-6; 7 bases align to TRBD1. This CDR3 has 16 residues. V dropped 0 bases and J dropped 8; count of bases not matched to a gene: 7. Germline values: CDR1 SGHVS, CDR2 FQNEAQ. CDR3 in DNA: TGTGCCAGCAGCTTAGCGCAAGGGACAGCCCCCAACGTCCTGACTTTC. Translation: CASSLAQGTAPNVLTF.

The chain employs TRBV19 and TRBJ2-1, with a possible D match to TRBD2 (7 bases). Trimming shortened V by 4 bases and J by 0 bases, and 22 bases separated the two germline ends. The germline V gene encodes CDR1 LNHDA and CDR2 SQIVND (reference sequence). CDR3 size: 19 residues. The CDR3 protein is CASSTRGRASGASYNEQFF. The CDR3 DNA reads TGTGCCAGTAGTACCCGGGGGCGGGCTAGCGGAGCCTCCTACAATGAGCAGTTCTTC.

The rearrangement links TRBV10-3 to TRBJ2-3, with 10 bases that match TRBD1. CDR3 length: 15 amino acids. CDR1 is ENHRY, CDR2 SYGVKD, per germline. V was pared by 4 bases and J by 4 bases, with 5 bases of the junction left unmatched. The CDR3 DNA is TGTGCCATCAGTGGCGGGACAGGGGTGGCAGATACGCAGTATTTT. This sequence encodes CAISGGTGVADTQYF.

The chain couples TRBV4-2 to TRBJ2-7; D is unclear. CDR3 length equals 14 residues. The germline gives CDR1 LGHNA, CDR2 YNFKEQ. The V and J ends lost 4 bases and 5 bases respectively, with 15 bases between them. Written as DNA, the CDR3 is TGTGCCAGCAGCCCGGCCGCTAGTCGGAACGAGCAGTACTTC. It specifies CASSPAASRNEQYF.

V usage is TRBV11-3 and J usage is TRBJ2-7; 10 bases align to TRBD1. CDR3 length: 13 residues. The V segment lost 8 bases and the J segment 5 bases; nucleotides outside the gene matches: 6. Germline assignment: CDR1 SGHNT and CDR2 YENEEA. The CDR3 spells CASPDRGLNEQYF. CDR3 bases: TGTGCCAGCCCAGACAGGGGGCTCAACGAGCAGTACTTC.

This rearrangement joins TRBV10-3 to TRBJ1-1; a weak D match, TRBD1 (6 bases). Germline loops: CDR1 ENHRY, CDR2 SYGVKD. The V end lost 10 bases, the J end lost 3 bases, and 21 bases lay between the germline ends. The CDR3 runs to 15 residues. The CDR3 region is CATVFGGGWDTEAFF. CDR3 sequence (DNA): TGTGCCACTGTTTTTGGGGGCGGGTGGGACACTGAAGCTTTCTTT.

Concerning this clone: The germline gene is not matched at one end of the junction; a read error may be the cause. The J gene is TRBJ1-1, the V gene TRBV28, with 7 bases that match TRBD1. Germline CDR1 and CDR2: MDHEN and SYDVKM. CDR3 length: 8 residues. The CDR3 coding sequence is TGTGCCACCCAGACAGGGTCGTTT. This sequence encodes CATQTGSF.

The V gene is TRBV2, the J gene TRBJ2-3; 10 bases map to TRBD2. CDR3 size: 16 residues. Germline CDR1 reads SNHLY; CDR2 reads FYNNEI. Trimming removed 3 bases from V and 4 bases from J; junction bases left unmatched: 7. As DNA, the CDR3 is TGTGCCAGCAGTGATTTATGGCTAGCGGGAGCAGATACGCAGTATTTT. Amino acids: CASSDLWLAGADTQYF.

With respect to this clone: The sample carries other DNA sequences with the same CDR3. The chain uses TRBV6-1 and TRBJ2-6; the match to TRBD1 covers 7 bases. Per germline, CDR1 MNHNS and CDR2 SASEGT. The CDR3 sequence is 15 residues long. J was trimmed by 2 bases and V by 3 bases; bases with no gene match: 1. Written as DNA, the CDR3 is TGTGCCAGCAGTGAGCAGGGGGCTGGGGCCAACGTCCTGACTTTC. Residues: CASSEQGAGANVLTF.